The sequence of this T cell receptor beta chain was determined in a study of blood T cell repertoires in COVID-19. Whole-study context: T cells, B-cell-depleted T cells, or PBMCs provided the cDNA or gDNA that served as material.

Seattle-derived patients entered the study during active infection and were followed longitudinally. After removal of 7 bases from V and 5 bases from J, the junction contained 5 bases not matched to a gene. Germline loops: CDR1 MNHEY, CDR2 SVGAGI. The CDR3 runs 13 residues. In the authors' workflow: Estimation of nucleated cell counts was performed using reference gene primer amplification. Method: immunoSEQ multiplex PCR; TCRdb's copy keeps in-frame clones and lacks some. That table gives V, J and clone size, and the DNA gave D and trimming. The sample lists 250,000 to 350,000 clones, about 81% occurring once.

The genes are TRBV6-5 and TRBJ1-1, with 9 positions matching TRBD1. Source material: peripheral blood. This clonotype originated in a human donor with COVID-19, enrolled during active disease. The donor label of this sample is uncertain. In DNA, the CDR3 is TGTGCCAGCACCATACAGGGGGCAACTGAAGCTTTCTTT. This sequence encodes CASTIQGATEAFF.